The source of this T cell receptor beta chain is a study of CD8 T cells in Susac syndrome. Findings of the study overall: The study conceded that relatively few individuals underwent its TCR sequencing and HLA analysis.

Sequencing targeted TCR beta in T cells from blood (CD8+ and CD4+). The RNA, roughly 0.5 to 1 ug, was put through reverse transcription using random hexamers. Amplification of TCR beta CDR3 was carried out by immunoSEQ multiplex PCR, which covered 54 Vbeta and 13 Jbeta segments. TCRdb reanalysed the immunoSEQ multiplex PCR reads using MiXCR and keeps one entry per CDR3 protein. In the table there are 70,000 or so distinct CDR3 sequences, approximately 96% of which are singletons. V lost 8 bases to trimming and J lost 0 bases; unmatched junction nucleotides: 18. CDR3 length: 19 residues. Germline V gene lookup returns CDR1 MNHNS and CDR2 SASEGT. Details on this clonotype: Its antigen is as yet unknown.

The rearrangement joins TRBV6-1 to TRBJ2-7; 11 bases are shared with TRBD2. The specimen was CD8+ T cells from PBMCs. The TCR sequence derives from a human donor with multiple sclerosis. The CDR3 region is CASGPLSASGGRSSYEQYF. The CDR3 DNA reads TGTGCCAGCGGCCCCTTGTCGGCTAGCGGGGGGAGAAGCTCCTACGAGCAGTACTTC.